These 9 T cell receptor beta chains share one sample of origin, sequenced in a study of radiotherapy plus CTLA-4 blockade in lung cancer. Sequencing was performed with immunoSEQ multiplex PCR; in TCRdb, only in-frame clones are kept and a portion is missing. The sample includes about 95,000 clones, around four fifths of them seen just once. The material sequenced was peripheral blood, taken from a patient treated with radiotherapy plus ipilimumab. The receptors stem from a human donor with non-small cell lung cancer who had a partial response to radiotherapy plus ipilimumab.

The V call is TRBV28, the J call TRBJ2-5; D is perhaps TRBD2 (5 bases). The CDR3 has 12 residues. Trimming pared 3 bases from V and 5 bases from J, leaving 7 bases between. Germline V gene lookup returns CDR1 MDHEN and CDR2 SYDVKM. This CDR3 reads CASSFRRETQYF. The DNA of the CDR3 is TGTGCCAGCAGTTTCCGGAGGGAGACCCAGTACTTC. The full variable domain, with the rest looked up from reference TRBV28 and TRBJ2-5, is DVKVTQSSRYLVKRTGEKVFLECVQDMDHENMFWYRQDPGLGLRLIYFSYDVKMKEKGDIPEGYSVSREKKERFSLILESASTNQTSMYLCASSFRRETQYFGPGTRLLVL.

This clone has more than one count but fewer than ten. The chain recombines TRBV20-1 with TRBJ1-1; D uncertain. The length of the CDR3 is 10 residues. The germline V gene encodes CDR1 DFQATT and CDR2 SNEGSKA (reference sequence). The CDR3: CRGSNTEAFF. CDR3 coding DNA: TGCAGGGGCTCGAACACTGAAGCTTTCTTT.

The chain joins TRBV7-3 to TRBJ1-1, with TRBD1 as a possible D gene (5 bases). Germline V CDR1 and CDR2: SGHTA, FQGTGA. The ends were cut back, 5 bases at V and 1 base at J, with 8 bases in the middle. The CDR3 is made up of 13 amino acids. CDR3 in amino acids: CASSRGTNTEAFF. As DNA, the CDR3 is TGTGCCAGCAGCCGCGGGACGAACACTGAAGCTTTCTTT.

The chain recombines TRBV25-1 with TRBJ2-1; D is possibly TRBD2 (6 bases). The CDR3 runs 15 residues. The ends were cut back, 1 base at V and 4 bases at J, with 11 bases in the middle. The germline V gene encodes CDR1 MGHDK and CDR2 SYGVNS. The CDR3 bases are TGTGCCAGCAGTGAATGGGACTCTGATTACAATGAGCAGTTCTTC. Its protein product is CASSEWDSDYNEQFF.

The genes are TRBV18 and TRBJ2-2; the D is unclear. The germline V gene has CDR1 KGHSH and CDR2 LQKENI. Trimming shortened V by 3 bases and J by 6 bases, and 5 bases separated the two germline ends. This CDR3 is built from 12 residues. CDR3 protein: CASSPLAGELFF. The CDR3 nucleotides read TGTGCCAGCTCACCGCTAGCCGGGGAGCTGTTTTTT.

This clone was seen just once. The rearrangement links TRBV5-4 to TRBJ2-7; 8 bases line up with TRBD1. CDR3 size: 14 residues. Germline V gene data show CDR1 as SGHNT and CDR2 as YYREEE (reference sequence). V lost 3 bases to trimming and J lost 5 bases; unmatched junction nucleotides: 7. CDR3 sequence (DNA): TGTGCCAGCAGCTCGGGACAGGATAACCACGAGCAGTACTTC. Its translation: CASSSGQDNHEQYF.

The chain employs TRBV29-1 and TRBJ2-3; TRBD1 aligns across 8 bases. The CDR3 covers 12 residues. V lost 6 bases to trimming and J lost 4 bases; unmatched junction nucleotides: 3. CDR1 is SQVTM, CDR2 ANQGSEA, per germline. The CDR3 region is CSVRTGSDTQYF. Here the CDR3 DNA reads TGCAGCGTACGGACAGGGTCAGATACGCAGTATTTT.

This chain uses TRBV6-1 with TRBJ1-1; the D gene is possibly TRBD1 (6 bases). The CDR3 has 14 amino acids. Germline CDR1 is MNHNS and CDR2 is SASEGT. V shed 2 bases and J shed 5 bases, with 12 bases lying between them. The CDR3 nucleotides are TGTGCCAGCAGTGAATCGGAGGGGGGGACTGAAGCTTTCTTT. It yields the protein CASSESEGGTEAFF.

The rearrangement links TRBV18 to TRBJ1-5; TRBD1 matches 9 bases. V was clipped by 4 bases and J by 4 bases; unmatched bases: 8. CDR3 size: 16 residues. Germline-derived CDR1 and CDR2 are KGHSH and LQKENI. CDR3 in amino acids: CASSLQGGQGNQPQHF. The CDR3 DNA is TGTGCCAGCTCACTCCAGGGGGGACAGGGAAATCAGCCCCAGCATTTT.